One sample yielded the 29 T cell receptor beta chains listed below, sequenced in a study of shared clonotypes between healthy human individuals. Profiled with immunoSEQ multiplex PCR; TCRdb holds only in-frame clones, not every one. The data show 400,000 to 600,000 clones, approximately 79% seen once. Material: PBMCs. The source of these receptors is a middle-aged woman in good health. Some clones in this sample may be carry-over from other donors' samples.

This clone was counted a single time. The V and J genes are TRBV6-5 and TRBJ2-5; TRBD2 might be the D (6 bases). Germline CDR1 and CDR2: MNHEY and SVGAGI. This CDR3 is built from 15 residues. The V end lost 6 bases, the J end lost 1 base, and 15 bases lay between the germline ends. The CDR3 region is CASRGRTVGQETQYF. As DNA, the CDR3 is TGTGCCAGCAGGGGGAGGACCGTGGGCCAAGAGACCCAGTACTTC.

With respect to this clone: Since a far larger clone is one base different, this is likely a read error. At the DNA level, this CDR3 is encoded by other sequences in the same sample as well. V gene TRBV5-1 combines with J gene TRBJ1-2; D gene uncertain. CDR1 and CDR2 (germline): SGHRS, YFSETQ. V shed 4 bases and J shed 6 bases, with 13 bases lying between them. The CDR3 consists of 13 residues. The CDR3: CASSLASEDGYTF. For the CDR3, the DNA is TGCGCCAGCAGCCTGGCGTCAGAAGATGGCTACACCTTC.

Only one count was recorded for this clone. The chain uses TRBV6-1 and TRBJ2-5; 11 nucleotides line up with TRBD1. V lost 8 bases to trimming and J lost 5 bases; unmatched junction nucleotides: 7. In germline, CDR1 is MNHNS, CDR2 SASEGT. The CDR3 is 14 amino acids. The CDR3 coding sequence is TGTGCCAGCTCCGGCCGGGACAGGGGGGAGACCCAGTACTTC. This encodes CASSGRDRGETQYF.

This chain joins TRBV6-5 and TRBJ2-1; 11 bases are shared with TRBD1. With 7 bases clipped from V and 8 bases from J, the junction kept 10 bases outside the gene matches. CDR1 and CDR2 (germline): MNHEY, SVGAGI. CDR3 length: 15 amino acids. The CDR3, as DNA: TGTGCCAGCAAACGACCGGGACAGGGGGTTGATGAGCAGTTCTTC. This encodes CASKRPGQGVDEQFF.

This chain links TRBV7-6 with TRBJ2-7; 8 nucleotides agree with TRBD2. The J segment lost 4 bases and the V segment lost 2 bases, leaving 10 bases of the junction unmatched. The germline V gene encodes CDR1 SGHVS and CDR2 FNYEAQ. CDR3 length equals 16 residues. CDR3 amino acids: CASSLTAGGPGYEQYF. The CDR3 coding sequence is TGTGCCAGCAGCTTAACTGCGGGAGGCCCCGGGTACGAGCAGTACTTC.

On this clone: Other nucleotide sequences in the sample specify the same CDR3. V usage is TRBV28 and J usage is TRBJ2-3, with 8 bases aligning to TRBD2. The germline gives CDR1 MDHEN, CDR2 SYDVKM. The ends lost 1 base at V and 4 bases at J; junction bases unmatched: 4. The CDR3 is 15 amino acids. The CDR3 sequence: CASSLSSGRPDTQYF. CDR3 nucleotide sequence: TGTGCCAGCAGTTTATCCAGCGGGAGACCAGATACGCAGTATTTT.

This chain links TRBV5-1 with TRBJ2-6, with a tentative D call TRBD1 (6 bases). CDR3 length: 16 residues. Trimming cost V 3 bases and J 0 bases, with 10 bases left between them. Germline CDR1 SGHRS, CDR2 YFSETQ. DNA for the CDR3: TGCGCCAGCAGCTCTGGACAGTCCTCTGGGGCCAACGTCCTGACTTTC. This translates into CASSSGQSSGANVLTF. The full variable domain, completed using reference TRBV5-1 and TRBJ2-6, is KAGVTQTPRYLIKTRGQQVTLSCSPISGHRSVSWYQQTPGQGLQFLFEYFSETQRNKGNFPGRFSGRQFSNSRSEMNVSTLELGDSALYLCASSSGQSSGANVLTFGAGSRLTVL.

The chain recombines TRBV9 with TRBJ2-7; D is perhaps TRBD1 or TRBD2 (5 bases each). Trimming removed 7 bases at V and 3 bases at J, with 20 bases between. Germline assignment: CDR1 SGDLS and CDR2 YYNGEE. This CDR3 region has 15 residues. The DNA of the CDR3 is TGTGCCAGCCGGGGCCCTGACGCTATCATCTACGAGCAGTACTTC. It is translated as CASRGPDAIIYEQYF.

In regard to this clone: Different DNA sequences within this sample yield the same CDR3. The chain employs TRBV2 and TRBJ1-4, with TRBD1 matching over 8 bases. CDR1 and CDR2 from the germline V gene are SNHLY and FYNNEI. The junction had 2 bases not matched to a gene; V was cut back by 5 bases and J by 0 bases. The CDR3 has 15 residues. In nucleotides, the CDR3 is TGTGCCAGCAGTCTACAGGGGGCAACTAATGAAAAACTGTTTTTT. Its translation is CASSLQGATNEKLFF.

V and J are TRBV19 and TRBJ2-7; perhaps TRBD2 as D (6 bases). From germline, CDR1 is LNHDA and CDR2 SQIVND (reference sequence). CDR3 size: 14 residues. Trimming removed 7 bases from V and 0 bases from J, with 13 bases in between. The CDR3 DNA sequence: TGTGCCAGTACCCCGTCTAGCGCCTCCTACGAGCAGTACTTC. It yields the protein CASTPSSASYEQYF.

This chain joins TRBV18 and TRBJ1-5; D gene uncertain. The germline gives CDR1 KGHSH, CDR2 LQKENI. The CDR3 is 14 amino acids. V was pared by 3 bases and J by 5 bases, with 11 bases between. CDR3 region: CASSPAPRDQPQHF. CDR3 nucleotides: TGTGCCAGCTCACCTGCCCCGCGGGATCAGCCCCAGCATTTT.

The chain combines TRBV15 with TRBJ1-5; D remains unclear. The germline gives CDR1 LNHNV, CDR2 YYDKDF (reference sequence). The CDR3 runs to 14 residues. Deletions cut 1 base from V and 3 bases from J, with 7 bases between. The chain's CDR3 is CATSRGRANQPQHF. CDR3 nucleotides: TGTGCCACCAGCAGAGGCCGGGCCAATCAGCCCCAGCATTTT.

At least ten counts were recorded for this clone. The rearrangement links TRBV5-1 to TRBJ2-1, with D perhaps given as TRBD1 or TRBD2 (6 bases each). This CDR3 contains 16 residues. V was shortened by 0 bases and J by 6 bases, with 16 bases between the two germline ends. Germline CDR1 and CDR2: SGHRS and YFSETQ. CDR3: CASSLAQGTPPNEQFF. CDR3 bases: TGCGCCAGCAGCTTGGCCCAGGGGACTCCACCCAATGAGCAGTTCTTC. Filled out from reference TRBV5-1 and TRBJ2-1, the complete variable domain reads KAGVTQTPRYLIKTRGQQVTLSCSPISGHRSVSWYQQTPGQGLQFLFEYFSETQRNKGNFPGRFSGRQFSNSRSEMNVSTLELGDSALYLCASSLAQGTPPNEQFFGPGTRLTVL.

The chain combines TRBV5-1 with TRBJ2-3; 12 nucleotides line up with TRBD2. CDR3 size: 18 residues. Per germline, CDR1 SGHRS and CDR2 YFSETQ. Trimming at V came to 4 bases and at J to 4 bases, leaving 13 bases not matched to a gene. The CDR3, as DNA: TGCGCCAGCAGCCGCGCCCCGACTAGCGGGAGTGGTGCAGATACGCAGTATTTT. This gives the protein CASSRAPTSGSGADTQYF.

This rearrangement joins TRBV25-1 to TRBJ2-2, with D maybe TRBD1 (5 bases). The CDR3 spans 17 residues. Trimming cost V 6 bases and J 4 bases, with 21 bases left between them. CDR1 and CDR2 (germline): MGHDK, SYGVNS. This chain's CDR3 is CASRSFFDQGSTGELFF. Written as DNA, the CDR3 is TGTGCCAGCAGGTCTTTTTTCGACCAGGGATCCACCGGGGAGCTGTTTTTT.

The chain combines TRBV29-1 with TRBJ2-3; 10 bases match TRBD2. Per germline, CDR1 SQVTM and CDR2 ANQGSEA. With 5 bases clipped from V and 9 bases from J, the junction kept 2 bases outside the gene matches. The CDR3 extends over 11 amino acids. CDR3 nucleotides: TGCAGCGTTCCTAGCGGGAGCACGCAGTATTTT. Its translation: CSVPSGSTQYF.

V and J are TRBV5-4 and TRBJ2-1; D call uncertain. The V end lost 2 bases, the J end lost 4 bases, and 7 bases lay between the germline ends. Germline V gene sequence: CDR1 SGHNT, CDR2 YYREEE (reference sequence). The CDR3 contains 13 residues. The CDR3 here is CASSFVSYNEQFF. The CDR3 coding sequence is TGTGCCAGCAGCTTTGTCAGTTACAATGAGCAGTTCTTC.

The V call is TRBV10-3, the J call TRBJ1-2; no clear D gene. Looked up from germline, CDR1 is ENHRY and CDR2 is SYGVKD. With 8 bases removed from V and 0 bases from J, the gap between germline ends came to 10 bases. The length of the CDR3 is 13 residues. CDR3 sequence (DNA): TGTGCCATCCGCCCCCCTGCTAACTATGGCTACACCTTC. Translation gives CAIRPPANYGYTF.

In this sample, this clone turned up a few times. CDR3 region: CASRGVGRTDTQYF. The CDR3 DNA reads as TGTGCCAGCAGAGGGGTGGGGCGCACAGATACGCAGTATTTT. The chain has TRBV28 and TRBJ2-3; TRBD1 is a possible D gene (5 bases). V lost 6 bases and J lost 1, with 11 bases in between. The CDR3 has 14 amino acids. Germline loops: CDR1 MDHEN, CDR2 SYDVKM.

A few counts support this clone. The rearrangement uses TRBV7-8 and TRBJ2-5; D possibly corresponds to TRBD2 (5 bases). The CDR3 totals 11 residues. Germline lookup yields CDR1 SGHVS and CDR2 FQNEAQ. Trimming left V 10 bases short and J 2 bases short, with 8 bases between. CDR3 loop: CATTSQETQYF. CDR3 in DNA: TGTGCCACCACTAGTCAAGAGACCCAGTACTTC.

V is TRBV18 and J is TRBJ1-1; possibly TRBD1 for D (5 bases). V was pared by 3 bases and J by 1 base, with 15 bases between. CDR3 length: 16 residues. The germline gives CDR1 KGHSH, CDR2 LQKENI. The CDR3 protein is CASSPVGAASNTEAFF. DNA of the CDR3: TGTGCCAGCTCACCGGTAGGGGCAGCTTCGAACACTGAAGCTTTCTTT.

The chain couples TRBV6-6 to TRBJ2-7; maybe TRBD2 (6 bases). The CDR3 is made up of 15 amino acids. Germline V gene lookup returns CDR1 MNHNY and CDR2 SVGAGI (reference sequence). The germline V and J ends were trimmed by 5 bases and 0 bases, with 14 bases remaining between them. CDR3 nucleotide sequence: TGTGCCAGCAGTATGCGGGACGGACGCTCCTACGAGCAGTACTTC. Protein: CASSMRDGRSYEQYF.

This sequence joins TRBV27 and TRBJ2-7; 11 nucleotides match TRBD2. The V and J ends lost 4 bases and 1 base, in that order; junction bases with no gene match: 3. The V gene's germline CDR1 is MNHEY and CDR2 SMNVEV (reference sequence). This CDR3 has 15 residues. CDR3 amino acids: CASSSGTSGSYEQYF. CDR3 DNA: TGTGCCAGCAGTTCGGGGACTAGCGGATCCTACGAGCAGTACTTC.

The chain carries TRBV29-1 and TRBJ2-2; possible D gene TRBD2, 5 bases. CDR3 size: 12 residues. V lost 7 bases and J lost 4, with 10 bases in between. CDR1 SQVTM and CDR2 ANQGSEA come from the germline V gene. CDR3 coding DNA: TGCAGCGGGGTAGCGCCCACCGGGGAGCTGTTTTTT. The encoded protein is CSGVAPTGELFF.

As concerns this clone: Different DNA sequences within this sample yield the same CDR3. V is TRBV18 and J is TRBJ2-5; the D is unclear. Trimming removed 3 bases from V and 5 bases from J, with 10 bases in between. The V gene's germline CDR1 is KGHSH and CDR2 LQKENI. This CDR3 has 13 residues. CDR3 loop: CASSPGLGETQYF. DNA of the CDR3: TGTGCCAGCTCACCTGGATTGGGGGAGACCCAGTACTTC.

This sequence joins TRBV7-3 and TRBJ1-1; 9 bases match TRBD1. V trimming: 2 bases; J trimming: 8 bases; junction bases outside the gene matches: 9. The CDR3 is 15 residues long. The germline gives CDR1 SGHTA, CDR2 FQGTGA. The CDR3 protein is CASSLQGQGKSEAFF. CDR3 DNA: TGTGCCAGCAGCTTACAGGGACAGGGAAAGTCCGAAGCTTTCTTT.

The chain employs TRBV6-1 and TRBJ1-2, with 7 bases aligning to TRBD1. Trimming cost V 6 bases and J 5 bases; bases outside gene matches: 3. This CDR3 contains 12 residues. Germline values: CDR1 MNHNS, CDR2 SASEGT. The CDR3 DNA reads TGTGCCAGCAGGAGGACAGGTTATGGCTACACCTTC. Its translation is CASRRTGYGYTF.

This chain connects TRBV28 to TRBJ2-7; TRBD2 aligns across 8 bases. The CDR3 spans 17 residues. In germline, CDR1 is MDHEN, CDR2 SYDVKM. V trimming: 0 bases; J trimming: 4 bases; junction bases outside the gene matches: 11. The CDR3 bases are TGTGCCAGCAGTTTATGGGGCCTTGCGGGAGGAAGTTACGAGCAGTACTTC. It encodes CASSLWGLAGGSYEQYF.

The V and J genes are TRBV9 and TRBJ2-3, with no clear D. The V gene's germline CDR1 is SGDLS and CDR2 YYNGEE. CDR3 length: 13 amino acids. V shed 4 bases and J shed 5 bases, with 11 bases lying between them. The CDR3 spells CASSLRWGDTQYF. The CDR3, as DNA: TGTGCCAGCAGCCTCCGGTGGGGAGATACGCAGTATTTT. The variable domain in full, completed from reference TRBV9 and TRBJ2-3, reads DSGVTQTPKHLITATGQRVTLRCSPRSGDLSVYWYQQSLDQGLQFLIQYYNGEERAKGNILERFSAQQFPDLHSELNLSSLELGDSALYFCASSLRWGDTQYFGPGTRLTVL.